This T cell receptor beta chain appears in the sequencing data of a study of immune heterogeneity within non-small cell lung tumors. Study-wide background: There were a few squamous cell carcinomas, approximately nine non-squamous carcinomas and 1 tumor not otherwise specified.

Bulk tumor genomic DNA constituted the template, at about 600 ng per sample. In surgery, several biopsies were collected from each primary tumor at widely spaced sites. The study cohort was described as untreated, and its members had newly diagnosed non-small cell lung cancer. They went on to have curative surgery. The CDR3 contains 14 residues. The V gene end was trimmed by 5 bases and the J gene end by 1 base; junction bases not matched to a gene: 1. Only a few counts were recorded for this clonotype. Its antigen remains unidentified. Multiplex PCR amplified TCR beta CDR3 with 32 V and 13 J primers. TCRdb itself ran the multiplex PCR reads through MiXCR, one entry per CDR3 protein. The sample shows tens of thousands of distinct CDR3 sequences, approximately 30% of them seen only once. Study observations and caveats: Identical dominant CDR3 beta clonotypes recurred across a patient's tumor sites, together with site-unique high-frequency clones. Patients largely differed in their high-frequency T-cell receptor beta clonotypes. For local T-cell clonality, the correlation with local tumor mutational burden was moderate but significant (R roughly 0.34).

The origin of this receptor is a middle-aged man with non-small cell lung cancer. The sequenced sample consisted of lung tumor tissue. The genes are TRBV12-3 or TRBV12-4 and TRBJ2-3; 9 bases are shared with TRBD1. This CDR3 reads CASSRTGGTDTQYF. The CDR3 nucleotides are TGTGCCAGCAGTAGGACAGGGGGCACAGATACGCAGTATTTT.